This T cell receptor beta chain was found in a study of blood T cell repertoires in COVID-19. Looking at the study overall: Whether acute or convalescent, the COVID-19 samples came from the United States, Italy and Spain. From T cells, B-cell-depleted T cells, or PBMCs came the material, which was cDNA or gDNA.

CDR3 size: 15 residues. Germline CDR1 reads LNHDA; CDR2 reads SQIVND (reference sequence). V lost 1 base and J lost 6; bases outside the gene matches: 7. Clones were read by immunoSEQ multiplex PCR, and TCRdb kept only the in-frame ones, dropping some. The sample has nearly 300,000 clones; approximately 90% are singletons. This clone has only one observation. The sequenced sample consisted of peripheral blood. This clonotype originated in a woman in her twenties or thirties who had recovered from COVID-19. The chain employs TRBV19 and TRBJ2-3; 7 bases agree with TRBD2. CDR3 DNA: TGTGCCAGTAGTATAGGGGCGTTCGGGGGGGATACGCAGTATTTT. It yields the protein CASSIGAFGGDTQYF.